This T cell receptor beta chain was retrieved from a study of blood T cell repertoires in COVID-19. Across the whole study: Acute-phase and convalescent COVID-19 samples originated in the United States, Italy and Spain. T cells, B-cell-depleted T cells, or PBMCs provided the cDNA or gDNA that served as material.

Authors' analysis steps: Estimation of nucleated cell counts was performed using reference gene primer amplification. Some clones are missing from TCRdb's copy, which holds only in-frame ones; the method was immunoSEQ multiplex PCR. Clonal size and the V and J genes are those of that table, whereas D and trimming came from the DNA. The sample includes over 400,000 clones, 70% to 90% of them seen just once. The germline V gene encodes CDR1 MNHEY and CDR2 SMNVEV (reference sequence). The germline V and J ends were trimmed by 2 bases and 5 bases, with 9 bases remaining between them. The CDR3 has 13 residues. Only a few counts were recorded for this clone. This same CDR3 is encoded by further DNA sequences in the sample.

The genes are TRBV27 and TRBJ1-2, with a possible D match to TRBD1 (6 bases). Sequences were obtained from peripheral blood. The clonotype comes from a woman between 25 and 40 years old with active or convalescent COVID-19. CDR3 bases: TGTGCCAGCAGTTTAGCGGGGGCATATGGCTACACCTTC. Translation gives CASSLAGAYGYTF.